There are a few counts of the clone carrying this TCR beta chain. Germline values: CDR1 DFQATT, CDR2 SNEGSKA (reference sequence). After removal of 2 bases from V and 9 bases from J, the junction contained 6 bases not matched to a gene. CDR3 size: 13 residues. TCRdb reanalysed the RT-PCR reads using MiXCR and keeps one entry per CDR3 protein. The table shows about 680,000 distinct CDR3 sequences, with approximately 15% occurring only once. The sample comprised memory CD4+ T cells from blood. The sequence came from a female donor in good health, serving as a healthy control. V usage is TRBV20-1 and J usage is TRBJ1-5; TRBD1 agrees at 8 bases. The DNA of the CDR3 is TGCAGTGCTAGACCAACAGGGGGAGGGCCCCAGCATTTT. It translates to CSARPTGGGPQHF.